The 24 T cell receptor beta chains below were found in one sample sequenced in a study of chemoradiotherapy in HPV16-positive cancers. TCRdb's copy holds only in-frame clones and misses some; the assay was immunoSEQ multiplex PCR. The sample lists several thousand clones, 65% to 75% occurring once. The sample consisted of tumor tissue, taken from a patient who underwent chemoradiotherapy. These receptors all come from a human donor with HPV-associated anogenital cancer.

This chain uses TRBV28 with TRBJ1-5; D perhaps matches TRBD1 (5 bases). V was pared by 5 bases and J by 0 bases, with 14 bases between. This CDR3 has 16 amino acids. The V gene's germline CDR1 is MDHEN and CDR2 SYDVKM. DNA for the CDR3: TGTGCCAGCAGTGTCCTAGCCAGGGTTAGCAATCAGCCCCAGCATTTT. Translation gives CASSVLARVSNQPQHF. Complete variable domain (other parts from reference TRBV28 and TRBJ1-5): DVKVTQSSRYLVKRTGEKVFLECVQDMDHENMFWYRQDPGLGLRLIYFSYDVKMKEKGDIPEGYSVSREKKERFSLILESASTNQTSMYLCASSVLARVSNQPQHFGDGTRLSIL.

The chain uses TRBV7-3 and TRBJ2-7; no reliable D call. The V and J ends lost 5 bases and 0 bases respectively, with 11 bases between them. Germline V gene data show CDR1 as SGHTA and CDR2 as FQGTGA. The CDR3 consists of 14 residues. The CDR3 DNA reads as TGTGCCAGCAGCGTCGGACCAGGCTCCTACGAGCAGTACTTC. Its protein product is CASSVGPGSYEQYF.

The CDR3 nucleotides read TGCGCCAGCAGTGAGTACGCGGGAGGTTACGAGCAGTACTTC. Translated: CASSEYAGGYEQYF. The genes are TRBV10-1 and TRBJ2-7; 8 bases map to TRBD2. CDR1 and CDR2 from the germline V gene are WNHNN and SYGVQD (reference sequence). CDR3 length: 14 residues. The J segment lost 4 bases and the V segment lost 1 base, leaving 3 bases of the junction unmatched.

The rearrangement uses TRBV30 and TRBJ2-5, with TRBD1 matching over 8 bases. Trimming removed 2 bases from V and 2 bases from J; junction bases left unmatched: 19. There are 19 residues in the CDR3. CDR1 is GTSNPN and CDR2 is SVGIG in the germline V gene (reference sequence). This CDR3 is CAWSPSAPDREEEQETQYF. The CDR3 DNA reads TGTGCCTGGAGTCCCTCTGCCCCGGACAGGGAGGAAGAACAAGAGACCCAGTACTTC. Together with reference TRBV30 and TRBJ2-5, the CDR3 gives the full variable domain: SQTIHQWPATLVQPVGSPLSLECTVEGTSNPNLYWYRQAAGRGLQLLFYSVGIGQISSEVPQNLSASRPQDRQFILSSKKLLLSDSGFYLCAWSPSAPDREEEQETQYFGPGTRLLVL.

V is TRBV7-3 and J is TRBJ2-2, with a weak D call TRBD2 (5 bases). The CDR3 consists of 16 residues. The V and J ends lost 6 bases and 1 base respectively, with 15 bases between them. Germline CDR1 SGHTA, CDR2 FQGTGA. CDR3 coding DNA: TGTGCCAGCAGTCGTAAAGCGGAGATGAACACCGGGGAGCTGTTTTTT. Translated, it gives CASSRKAEMNTGELFF.

The rearrangement joins TRBV11-2 to TRBJ1-2; 7 bases map to TRBD1. The ends lost 5 bases at V and 6 bases at J; junction bases unmatched: 9. This CDR3 is built from 14 residues. The germline CDR1 and CDR2 sequences are SGHAT and FQNNGV. In DNA form, the CDR3 reads TGTGCCAGCAGCCTCCGACAGGGTGGGGATGGCTACACCTTC. Protein product: CASSLRQGGDGYTF.

The chain couples TRBV7-2 to TRBJ2-7; possibly TRBD2 for D (5 bases). V gave up 2 bases and J gave up 7 bases, with 15 bases separating them. This CDR3 has 14 residues. CDR1 is SGHTA and CDR2 is FQGNSA in the germline V gene. The CDR3 loop reads CASSLKVFTGEQYF. The DNA for the CDR3 is TGTGCCAGCAGCTTAAAGGTGTTTACGGGAGAGCAGTACTTC.

In its sample, this clone was seen a few times. The genes are TRBV4-2 and TRBJ2-1; D remains ambiguous. CDR1 is LGHNA and CDR2 is YNFKEQ in the germline V gene. CDR3 length equals 12 residues. The V end lost 6 bases, the J end lost 8 bases, and 11 bases lay between the germline ends. CDR3 sequence (DNA): TGTGCCAGCAGGAATGTAGGTCATGAGCAGTTCTTC. Its translation is CASRNVGHEQFF.

The chain uses TRBV12-5 and TRBJ2-2, with 8 bases fitting TRBD2. CDR1 is LGHNT, CDR2 FRNRAP, per germline. V lost 5 bases, J lost 7 bases, and 12 bases stayed unmatched. This CDR3 comprises 16 residues. The CDR3 bases are TGTGCTAGTGGTACTCCTCCGGGACTAGTGGGCGGGGAGCTGTTTTTT. Its protein is CASGTPPGLVGGELFF.

This clone appeared a few times. The chain is built from TRBV7-6 and TRBJ2-7, with TRBD2 identical over 10 bases. The CDR3 spans 15 residues. The V and J ends lost 5 bases and 4 bases, in that order; junction bases with no gene match: 8. Germline V gene data show CDR1 as SGHVS and CDR2 as FNYEAQ. This CDR3 is CASSQQAGGPYEQYF. The CDR3 DNA is TGTGCCAGCAGCCAACAAGCGGGAGGGCCGTACGAGCAGTACTTC.

J is TRBJ1-5 and V is TRBV7-2; possible D gene TRBD1, 6 bases. From germline, CDR1 is SGHTA and CDR2 FQGNSA. The length of the CDR3 is 13 residues. V lost 1 base and J 7 bases, leaving 8 bases between the germline ends. The CDR3 reads CASSLERGQPQHF. The CDR3 DNA sequence: TGTGCCAGCAGCTTAGAAAGGGGGCAGCCCCAGCATTTT. Variable domain in full (rest from reference TRBV7-2 and TRBJ1-5): GAGVSQSPSNKVTEKGKDVELRCDPISGHTALYWYRQSLGQGLEFLIYFQGNSAPDKSGLPSDRFSAERTGGSVSTLTIQRTQQEDSAVYLCASSLERGQPQHFGDGTRLSIL.

This clone has just one count. The CDR3 loop reads CSVWGARGVLASTDTQYF. DNA of the CDR3: TGCAGCGTTTGGGGGGCGAGGGGGGTCCTAGCAAGCACAGATACGCAGTATTTT. The rearrangement joins TRBV29-1 to TRBJ2-3; the D gene could be TRBD1 or TRBD2 (6 bases each). Trimming pared 5 bases from V and 0 bases from J, leaving 24 bases between. The CDR3 is 18 amino acids. CDR1 is SQVTM and CDR2 is ANQGSEA in the germline V gene.

J is TRBJ2-5 and V is TRBV6-1, with D perhaps matching TRBD2 (6 bases). Deletions cut 6 bases from V and 3 bases from J, with 11 bases between. This CDR3 is 13 amino acids long. CDR1 and CDR2 (germline): MNHNS, SASEGT. The CDR3, as DNA: TGTGCCAGCAGCCGGGAGAGGAAAGAGACCCAGTACTTC. Translation gives CASSRERKETQYF.

The chain's CDR3 is CASSPMGGTEAFF. Written as DNA, the CDR3 is TGCGCCAGCAGCCCGATGGGGGGCACTGAAGCTTTCTTT. The chain carries TRBV5-1 and TRBJ1-1; tentatively, D is TRBD1 (5 bases). The CDR3 is 13 residues long. Germline CDR1 and CDR2: SGHRS and YFSETQ. V gave up 4 bases and J gave up 4 bases, with 11 bases separating them.

This chain uses TRBV11-3 with TRBJ2-7, with D perhaps matching TRBD1 (5 bases). Germline V gene sequence: CDR1 SGHNT, CDR2 YENEEA. With 0 bases removed from V and 2 bases from J, the gap between germline ends came to 11 bases. The CDR3 is made up of 15 amino acids. The CDR3 nucleotides are TGTGCCAGCAGCTTAGACCCGACAGCTACCTACGAGCAGTACTTC. This gives the protein CASSLDPTATYEQYF.

CDR3 amino acids: CASSSSDLVYGYTF. The CDR3 coding sequence is TGTGCCAGCAGTTCTTCAGACTTGGTCTATGGCTACACCTTC. The V gene is TRBV27, the J gene TRBJ1-2; D gene uncertain. V gave up 4 bases and J gave up 4 bases, with 13 bases separating them. This CDR3 is 14 amino acids long. Germline V CDR1 and CDR2: MNHEY, SMNVEV (reference sequence).

This chain connects TRBV11-2 to TRBJ2-1; unclear D gene. V was pared by 7 bases and J by 3 bases, with 13 bases between. This CDR3 has 14 residues. CDR1 and CDR2 from the germline V gene are SGHAT and FQNNGV. The CDR3 DNA is TGTGCCAGCACCCATTCGGGCGGCTACAATGAGCAGTTCTTC. It translates to CASTHSGGYNEQFF.

This clone was picked up a small number of times. V gene TRBV6-5 combines with J gene TRBJ1-1; D not certain. The CDR3 is 11 amino acids. V was trimmed by 7 bases and J by 7 bases, leaving 10 bases between them. Looked up from germline, CDR1 is MNHEY and CDR2 is SVGAGI. The CDR3 spells CASTDGFEAFF. CDR3 DNA: TGTGCCAGCACCGACGGGTTTGAAGCTTTCTTT.

The chain recombines TRBV23-1 with TRBJ2-5, with D perhaps given as TRBD1 or TRBD2 (5 bases each). TRBV23-1 is known as an ORF, though its function is uncertain. Trimming stripped 0 bases from V and 1 base from J, with 12 bases between. The CDR3 extends over 16 amino acids. The CDR3 DNA sequence: TGCGCCAGCAGTCAATCCCGGGGCGGACGCCAAGAGACCCAGTACTTC. It translates to CASSQSRGGRQETQYF.

CDR3: CASSEEGSNQPQHF. CDR3 nucleotides: TGCGCCAGCAGTGAGGAGGGTAGCAATCAGCCCCAGCATTTT. This chain connects TRBV10-2 to TRBJ1-5; D is unresolved. Germline V gives CDR1 WSHSY, CDR2 SAAADI. CDR3 size: 14 residues. The V and J ends lost 2 bases and 0 bases respectively, with 5 bases between them.

By sample share, this clone is hyperexpanded. This chain uses TRBV19 with TRBJ1-1; D uncertain. CDR1 LNHDA and CDR2 SQIVND come from the germline V gene (reference sequence). The CDR3 consists of 13 residues. V dropped 6 bases and J dropped 0 bases, with 8 bases sitting between them. The CDR3 sequence: CASSTLMNTEAFF. CDR3 bases: TGTGCCAGTAGCACCCTTATGAACACTGAAGCTTTCTTT.

This clone occurred once. The J gene is TRBJ1-3, the V gene TRBV19; D ambiguous. Trimming pared 5 bases from V and 3 bases from J, leaving 8 bases between. In germline, CDR1 is LNHDA, CDR2 SQIVND (reference sequence). The CDR3 consists of 13 residues. The CDR3 coding sequence is TGTGCCAGTAGTTGGGGAAGTGGAAACACCATATATTTT. This sequence encodes CASSWGSGNTIYF. The full variable domain, rest sourced from reference TRBV19 and TRBJ1-3, is DGGITQSPKYLFRKEGQNVTLSCEQNLNHDAMYWYRQDPGQGLRLIYYSQIVNDFQKGDIAEGYSVSREKKESFPLTVTSAQKNPTAFYLCASSWGSGNTIYFGEGSWLTVV.

The rearrangement links TRBV2 to TRBJ2-2; D may be TRBD1 or TRBD2 (5 bases each). CDR3 length: 15 residues. In germline, CDR1 is SNHLY, CDR2 FYNNEI. Trimming pared 6 bases from V and 4 bases from J, leaving 15 bases between. CDR3 DNA sequence: TGTGCCAGCAGGTCTAGGGACCGCTTCACCGGGGAGCTGTTTTTT. Translation: CASRSRDRFTGELFF.

This clone was observed once. This CDR3 is CASRLGTREQYF. The CDR3 DNA is TGTGCCAGCAGACTCGGGACTCGCGAGCAGTACTTC. The V gene is TRBV7-9, the J gene TRBJ2-7; TRBD2 might be the D (6 bases). Germline CDR1 SEHNR, CDR2 FQNEAQ (reference sequence). V lost 6 bases, J lost 6 bases, and 12 bases lay in between. CDR3 length: 12 residues.